Detailed here is one TCR beta chain. Its antigen is still unknown. The junction does not match germline at one end; this may be a read error. The source of the sample is a study of tumor-infiltrating lymphocytes in primary liver carcinoma. Notes on the study in general: When set against blood, tumors had a significantly higher top-250-clone fraction (p = 0.039).

The CDR3 covers 13 residues. CDR1 is SQVTM, CDR2 ANQGSEA, per germline. The tissue used was unsorted bulk material of roughly 17-32 mg. RNA and DNA were co-extracted from it with the AllPrep DNA/RNA mini kit. Starting from approximately 500 ng of total RNA, TCR beta cDNA was produced with a primer in the constant region. Modified slightly, ARM-PCR produced TCR beta libraries over three nested multiplex PCR rounds. TRBV1-TRBV30 forward and Cbeta reverse primers drove the first two approximately 11-cycle rounds. TCRdb reprocessed the multiplex PCR reads with MiXCR, giving one entry per CDR3 protein. The sample shows some 95,000 distinct CDR3 sequences, around 68% of them seen only once.

The V and J genes are TRBV29-1 and TRBJ2-5, with 7 bases identical to TRBD1. The source material was tumor-adjacent normal liver tissue. The receptor's source is a man between 35 and 55 years old with primary liver carcinoma and hepatitis B virus infection. CDR3 in amino acids: CSVEDSQGETRYF. CDR3 nucleotides: TGCAGCGTGGAGGACAGCCAGGGGGAGACCCGGTATTTC.